This is a list of T cell receptor beta chains from one sample in a study of blood T cell repertoires in COVID-19. The protocol was immunoSEQ multiplex PCR, while the TCRdb copy is restricted to in-frame clones and leaves out a portion. Of about 120,000 clones listed, around 88% are singletons. Sequencing was carried out using peripheral blood. The receptors were sampled from a human donor with acute or convalescent COVID-19. The donor label of this sample is uncertain. CDR3s include the opening cysteine and the closing phenylalanine or tryptophan. D genes are given only for firm matches. Clone size is not always given. Where it is, it says once, few, many or a class for expanded clones.

j_call v_call d_call clone_size cdr3_aa cdr3_nt
TRBJ1-3 TRBV7-2 TRBD1 . CASSLGGQVSGNTIYF TGTGCCAGCAGCTTAGGAGGACAGGTTTCCGGAAACACCATATATTTT
TRBJ2-7 TRBV25-1 . . CASALFPYEQYF TGTGCCAGTGCGTTATTCCCCTACGAGCAGTACTTC
TRBJ1-2 TRBV28 TRBD1 . CASSSLLQGWGYTF TGTGCCAGCAGTTCCTTACTACAGGGGTGGGGCTACACCTTC
TRBJ1-5 TRBV6-4 . once CASSEKVEGQPQHF TGTGCCAGCAGTGAAAAGGTAGAGGGTCAGCCCCAGCATTTT
TRBJ1-1 TRBV19 . . CASSMPSGYTEAFF TGTGCCAGTAGTATGCCCAGCGGGTACACTGAAGCTTTCTTT
TRBJ2-1 TRBV5-1 TRBD2 . CASSLTSGSRYEQFF TGCGCCAGCAGCTTGACTAGCGGGAGTAGGTATGAGCAGTTCTTC
TRBJ1-2 TRBV5-6 TRBD1 . CASSLVGRQGFNYGYTF TGTGCCAGCAGCTTGGTAGGCCGACAGGGGTTCAACTATGGCTACACCTTC
TRBJ2-5 TRBV19 . . CATQDGGAGETQYF TGTGCCACCCAAGATGGGGGGGCCGGGGAGACCCAGTACTTC
TRBJ1-2 TRBV29-1 . . CSVEGRVSVGYTF TGCAGCGTTGAGGGCAGGGTCTCGGTTGGCTACACCTTC
TRBJ2-5 TRBV11-3 TRBD2 . CASSLAGLAQETQYF TGTGCCAGCAGCTTAGCCGGACTAGCTCAGGAGACCCAGTACTTC
TRBJ2-1 TRBV20-1 . . CSARRYNEQFF TGCAGTGCCAGGAGGTACAATGAGCAGTTCTTC
TRBJ1-6 TRBV28 TRBD1 . CASSFWGTGTNSPLHF TGTGCCAGCAGTTTCTGGGGGACAGGCACAAATTCACCCCTCCACTTT
TRBJ1-4 TRBV28 TRBD1 . CASSRQGVGEKLFF TGTGCCAGCAGCAGACAGGGGGTTGGTGAAAAACTGTTTTTT
TRBJ1-3 TRBV29-1 . . CSVDSGAGNTIYF TGCAGCGTTGATTCGGGGGCTGGAAACACCATATATTTT
TRBJ2-5 TRBV21-1 . . CASSKTGRGCDWTQYF TGTGCCAGCAGCAAAACGGGCAGGGGGTGTGATTGGACCCAGTACTTC
TRBJ2-2 TRBV28 TRBD2 . CASSRPRLAMRSGELFF TGTGCCAGCAGTCGCCCCCGACTAGCAATGAGGTCTGGGGAGCTGTTTTTT
TRBJ2-3 TRBV7-9 . . CASSPRTDFHTQYF TGTGCCAGCAGCCCGAGGACAGACTTTCATACGCAGTATTTT
TRBJ2-4 TRBV2 TRBD1 . CATNRGLTKNIQYF TGTGCCACAAACAGGGGGTTGACCAAAAACATTCAGTACTTC
TRBJ1-2 TRBV3-1/TRBV3-2 . . CASSHQTLGPRGYTF TGTGCCAGCAGCCATCAAACACTGGGGCCTAGGGGCTACACCTTC
TRBJ2-5 TRBV5-6 . . CASSRRGWVMGETQYF TGTGCCAGCAGCCGTAGAGGATGGGTCATGGGAGAGACCCAGTACTTC
TRBJ1-1 TRBV2 . few CASSLQRANTEAFF TGTGCCAGCAGCCTACAGAGGGCGAACACTGAAGCTTTCTTT
TRBJ1-2 TRBV6-5 . . CASSPQVPHYGYTF TGTGCCAGCAGCCCACAAGTCCCGCACTATGGCTACACCTTC
TRBJ1-5 TRBV21-1 . . CASRGRGSNQPQHF TGTGCCAGCAGGGGGCGCGGTAGCAATCAGCCCCAGCATTTT
TRBJ1-4 TRBV28 . . CASTMGGSGEKLFF TGTGCCAGCACCATGGGGGGATCTGGTGAAAAACTGTTTTTT
TRBJ1-3 TRBV6-5 . . CASSYGGSGNTIYF TGTGCCAGCAGTTACGGGGGGTCTGGAAACACCATATATTTT
TRBJ2-1 TRBV27 TRBD2 . CASSPSGSQNEQFF TGTGCCAGCAGTCCTAGCGGGAGTCAAAATGAGCAGTTCTTC
TRBJ1-1 TRBV30 . once CARTQGNTEAFF TGTGCACGGACCCAGGGGAACACTGAAGCTTTCTTT
TRBJ1-1 TRBV4-1 . few CASSPLGGMRAFF TGCGCCAGCAGCCCCCTTGGGGGGATGCGAGCTTTCTTT
TRBJ1-3 TRBV5-1 . . CASSPSPGGPGNTIYF TGCGCCAGCAGCCCGTCTCCCGGGGGACCTGGAAACACCATATATTTT
TRBJ1-2 TRBV10-3 TRBD1 . CAISEGTGANYGYTF TGTGCCATCAGTGAGGGGACAGGGGCAAACTATGGCTACACCTTC
TRBJ1-2 TRBV30 . . CAWSDRNYGYTF TGTGCCTGGAGCGACAGGAACTATGGCTACACCTTC
TRBJ1-1 TRBV9 . . CASSAGAGFSAEAFF TGTGCCAGCAGCGCTGGGGCAGGGTTTTCGGCTGAAGCTTTCTTT
TRBJ2-3 TRBV29-1 . . CSVREGADTQYF TGCAGCGTGAGAGAGGGGGCAGATACGCAGTATTTT
TRBJ2-7 TRBV4-2 TRBD2 . CASSQEWTSGIYEQYF TGTGCCAGCAGCCAGGAATGGACTAGCGGGATATACGAGCAGTACTTC
TRBJ2-1 TRBV20-1 TRBD2 . CSASASGASGYNEQFF TGCAGTGCTAGTGCCTCCGGGGCTAGCGGCTACAATGAGCAGTTCTTC
TRBJ1-1 TRBV4-3 TRBD1 . CASSQTTGGGAFF TGCGCCAGCAGCCAAACCACAGGGGGAGGGGCTTTCTTT
TRBJ1-3 TRBV5-1 . . CASSLEVTGSAGNTIYF TGCGCCAGCAGCTTGGAAGTTACAGGGTCAGCTGGAAACACCATATATTTT
TRBJ2-1 TRBV5-1 TRBD2 once CASSPRLAGDEQFF TGCGCCAGCAGCCCACGACTAGCGGGGGATGAGCAGTTCTTC
TRBJ1-2 TRBV19 TRBD1 once CASSDRVYGYTF TGTGCCAGTAGTGACAGGGTGTATGGCTACACCTTC
TRBJ2-7 TRBV6-2/TRBV6-3 TRBD2 . CASSSTGLAGEYEQYF TGTGCCAGCAGTTCGACGGGACTAGCGGGAGAATACGAGCAGTACTTC
TRBJ1-2 TRBV9 . . CASSVAGFMQASNYGYTF TGTGCCAGCAGCGTAGCGGGATTTATGCAGGCCTCTAACTATGGCTACACCTTC
TRBJ1-3 TRBV2 TRBD1 . CASSGTGPGNTIYF TGTGCCAGCAGTGGGACAGGGCCTGGAAACACCATATATTTT
TRBJ2-7 TRBV28 TRBD2 . CASSLGGRSYEQYF TGTGCCAGCAGTCTCGGGGGGAGGTCCTACGAGCAGTACTTC
TRBJ1-2 TRBV18 . . CASSPQDTNYGYTF TGTGCCAGCTCACCACAGGACACTAACTATGGCTACACCTTC
TRBJ2-2 TRBV13 . . CASSHWDTTGELFF TGTGCCAGCAGCCACTGGGACACCACCGGGGAGCTGTTTTTT
TRBJ1-1 TRBV5-4 . . CASSLSVVNTEAFF TGTGCCAGCAGCCTCTCGGTGGTGAACACTGAAGCTTTCTTT
TRBJ1-3 TRBV4-1 . . CASSPSGLGNTIYF TGCGCCAGCAGCCCCTCAGGGTTAGGAAACACCATATATTTT
TRBJ1-1 TRBV12-3/TRBV12-4 TRBD1 few CASTRQGNTEAFF TGTGCCAGCACCAGACAGGGAAACACTGAAGCTTTCTTT
TRBJ1-1 TRBV7-2 TRBD1 . CASSFITGAEAFF TGTGCCAGCAGCTTTATCACAGGGGCTGAAGCTTTCTTT
TRBJ2-2 TRBV7-8 . . CASSLARLAPTGELFF TGTGCCAGCAGCTTAGCGCGGCTAGCACCCACCGGGGAGCTGTTTTTT
TRBJ2-1 TRBV7-3 TRBD1 . CASSLDRVSYNEQFF TGTGCCAGCAGCCTGGACAGGGTGTCCTACAATGAGCAGTTCTTC
TRBJ2-7 TRBV5-1 TRBD1 . CASSFTGQEFYEQYF TGCGCCAGCAGCTTTACGGGACAGGAGTTCTACGAGCAGTACTTC
TRBJ1-2 TRBV7-9 . . CASSPGSPTTHGYTF TGTGCCAGCAGCCCCGGATCACCGACAACTCATGGCTACACCTTC